This is a list of T cell receptor beta chains from one sample in a study of T-cell reconstitution after alpha-beta-depleted transplantation in children. TCRdb used MiXCR to reprocess the PCR reads, holding one entry per CDR3 protein. Seen here are about 230,000 distinct CDR3 sequences, 7.5% to 10% observed once, and the top ten hold 5.1%. This specimen consisted of PBMCs from the stem cell graft donor, obtained from the stem cell graft. The receptors were gathered from a human donor who donated a stem cell graft to a child with SCID. Both conserved end residues are trimmed from each CDR3. A D gene is named only where the DNA matches it firmly. Each size is once, few or many counts, or a class when the clone is expanded.

d_gene	len	v_gene	abundance	j_gene	CDR3aa
TRBD1	13	TRBV12-3/TRBV12-4	many	TRBJ1-4	ASSDRTGGNEKLF
NA	9	TRBV12-3/TRBV12-4	many	TRBJ1-5	ASSHGGPQH
TRBD2	11	TRBV7-3	many	TRBJ2-1	ASSLAGGGEQF
NA	12	TRBV7-9	many	TRBJ1-1	ASSLVGLTGEAF
NA	13	TRBV6-5	many	TRBJ2-1	ASRRWESSYNEQF
TRBD2	13	TRBV6-1	many	TRBJ2-1	ASSQTSGAYNEQF
NA	11	TRBV14	many	TRBJ1-1	ASSQGWRTEAF
TRBD2	13	TRBV5-1	many	TRBJ2-1	ASSLLAREGNEQF
NA	11	TRBV10-2	many	TRBJ1-1	ASTQGSNTEAF
TRBD1	11	TRBV20-1	many	TRBJ1-1	SARGDRGPEAF
NA	12	TRBV20-1	many	TRBJ1-4	SAGAGPLDEKLF
NA	12	TRBV20-1	many	TRBJ2-3	SATLAPGTDTQY
NA	12	TRBV12-3/TRBV12-4	many	TRBJ2-3	ASSLGGTKGAQY
NA	13	TRBV4-1	many	TRBJ1-5	ASSQGFFSNQPQH
NA	14	TRBV5-1	many	TRBJ2-1	ASSVTRGSSYNEQF
TRBD1	11	TRBV29-1	many	TRBJ1-2	SVDPRQGGGYT
NA	15	TRBV4-1	many	TRBJ1-3	ASSQVGQTRSGNTIY
NA	16	TRBV4-2	many	TRBJ2-2	ASSQTETGHWNTGELF
TRBD1	14	TRBV5-4	few	TRBJ1-2	ASSLSNRGANYGYT
NA	13	TRBV5-5	many	TRBJ2-3	ASSFDRHPEGTQY
TRBD2	15	TRBV11-2	many	TRBJ2-5	ASSLPPGRGNGETQY
TRBD2	15	TRBV6-5	few	TRBJ2-1	ASSLSSGGAFYNEQF
TRBD1	14	TRBV7-2	many	TRBJ1-1	ASSDRPGQGNTEAF
NA	9	TRBV20-1	many	TRBJ1-5	SAPRAGAQH